This T cell receptor (beta chain) was captured in a study of shared clonotypes between healthy human individuals. Overall study results and limits: Only blood was sampled; tissue repertoires likely differ. Memory subsets had estimated richness that was generally smaller than that of naive subsets. Across four donors, naive CD4 shared 5% to 5.5%, naive CD8 more than 3%, memory CD4 less than 2.5%, memory CD8 under 0.5%.

Researchers ran the assay at a deep level. The table came from immunoSEQ multiplex PCR; TCRdb's copy has only in-frame clones and leaves some out. The table lists some 2.1 million clones, about 95% of them singletons, with about 1.1% in the top ten. A remark on this clone: Its specificity is unknown.

Positively selected for CCR7, the CD45RO-negative cells used as naive CD8 cells excluded terminally differentiated effector memory CD45RA+ cells. The sequenced sample was naive CD8+ T cells sorted from blood. This TCR was sampled from a man younger than 35 in good health.

CDR3 sequence reads: CASSSHGGLKSPLHF. The DNA for the CDR3 is TGTGCCAGCAGCTCACACGGGGGCTTGAAATCACCCCTCCACTTT. The chain carries TRBV11-2 and TRBJ1-6, with D perhaps TRBD1 (6 bases). The V end lost 4 bases, the J end lost 10 bases, and 17 bases lay between the germline ends. This CDR3 comprises 15 residues. Per germline, CDR1 SGHAT and CDR2 FQNNGV.